Below, 32 T cell receptor beta chains from the same sample are listed, as sequenced in a study of vaccination and CD4 T cells after COVID-19. Cultured CD4+ T-cell DNA underwent Oncomine TCR Beta short-read sequencing. From the PCR reads, TCRdb called clonotypes with MiXCR, one entry per CDR3 protein. The data show about 6,100 distinct CDR3 sequences, with roughly two fifths seen just once and roughly two fifths held by the top ten. Their recognized antigens are unknown. Indicated treatment: roughly 10-day PBMC culture with coronavirus spike peptide pools or control peptides (ViraFEST assay). Gathering of the CD4+ T cells, from the unexposed donor, took place before the COVID-19 pandemic (2011-2018). Sequencing input: CD4+ T cells from blood, cultured in vitro. These receptors all come from a human donor in good health.

This clonotype showed up just a few times. DNA of the CDR3: TGTGCCAGCAGCTTAGGTAGCTACGAGCAGTACTTC. It encodes CASSLGSYEQYF. The V and J genes are TRBV7-9 and TRBJ2-7; D unclear. V lost 1 base, J lost 3 bases, and 4 bases lay in between. In germline, CDR1 is SEHNR, CDR2 FQNEAQ (reference sequence). CDR3 size: 12 residues.

This clonotype was recorded a few times. The rearrangement joins TRBV19 to TRBJ1-5; D is ambiguous. V was cut by 7 bases and J by 1 base, with 11 bases left in between. Germline values: CDR1 LNHDA, CDR2 SQIVND (reference sequence). The CDR3 is made up of 14 amino acids. Written as DNA, the CDR3 is TGTGCCAGTACAGAGGGAAGAAGCAATCAGCCCCAGCATTTT. This sequence encodes CASTEGRSNQPQHF. The whole variable domain, filled in from reference TRBV19 and TRBJ1-5, reads DGGITQSPKYLFRKEGQNVTLSCEQNLNHDAMYWYRQDPGQGLRLIYYSQIVNDFQKGDIAEGYSVSREKKESFPLTVTSAQKNPTAFYLCASTEGRSNQPQHFGDGTRLSIL.

The chain links TRBV30 to TRBJ2-2; maybe TRBD1 (5 bases). CDR1 GTSNPN and CDR2 SVGIG come from the germline V gene (reference sequence). The CDR3 is 12 residues long. Trimming pared 5 bases from V and 9 bases from J, leaving 13 bases between. The CDR3: CAWHRLGWELFF. CDR3 in DNA: TGTGCCTGGCACAGGCTGGGTTGGGAGCTGTTTTTT.

The genes are TRBV20-1 and TRBJ2-5, with TRBD2 identical over 7 bases. CDR3 length equals 13 residues. V shed 5 bases, J shed 0 bases, and the junction held 3 bases outside the gene matches. The V gene's germline CDR1 is DFQATT and CDR2 SNEGSKA (reference sequence). The chain's CDR3 is CSASGTNQETQYF. CDR3 coding DNA: TGCAGTGCTTCGGGGACTAACCAAGAGACCCAGTACTTC.

This clonotype occurred once. The chain employs TRBV29-1 and TRBJ1-1; D is unclear. Germline V gene lookup returns CDR1 SQVTM and CDR2 ANQGSEA. V shed 4 bases and J shed 0 bases, with 6 bases lying between them. The CDR3 spans 12 residues. CDR3 protein: CSVASLNTEAFF. As DNA, the CDR3 is TGCAGCGTTGCATCCCTGAACACTGAAGCTTTCTTT. Using reference TRBV29-1 and TRBJ1-1 for the parts outside the CDR3, the full variable domain is SAVISQKPSRDICQRGTSLTIQCQVDSQVTMMFWYRQQPGQSLTLIATANQGSEATYESGFVIDKFPISRPNLTFSTLTVSNMSPEDSSIYLCSVASLNTEAFFGQGTRLTVV.

V usage is TRBV29-1 and J usage is TRBJ2-3; perhaps TRBD2 as D (6 bases). Deletions cut 3 bases from V and 3 bases from J, with 7 bases between. The CDR3 has 12 amino acids. The germline CDR1 and CDR2 sequences are SQVTM and ANQGSEA. CDR3 region: CSVEGGTDTQYF. The CDR3 region has the DNA TGCAGCGTTGAGGGAGGAACAGATACGCAGTATTTT.

This chain joins TRBV5-8 and TRBJ2-7; D unclear. The CDR3 is made up of 10 amino acids. The germline V and J ends were trimmed by 6 bases and 3 bases, with 4 bases remaining between them. Germline V lookup: CDR1 SGHTS, CDR2 YDEGEE. DNA of the CDR3: TGTGCCAGCACCAGCTACGAGCAGTACTTC. It translates to CASTSYEQYF.

This clonotype turned up a few times. The chain employs TRBV19 and TRBJ1-2; D not resolved. The CDR3 consists of 12 residues. Trimming stripped 2 bases from V and 4 bases from J, with 5 bases between. Germline CDR1 reads LNHDA; CDR2 reads SQIVND (reference sequence). The CDR3 DNA reads TGTGCCAGTAGTATACGGGGCTATGGCTACACCTTC. Translation gives CASSIRGYGYTF.

CDR3 in DNA: TGTGCCAGCAGCCAAGATGAGGGTTGGGCTTTCTTT. It specifies CASSQDEGWAFF. V and J are TRBV4-2 and TRBJ1-1; D call uncertain. V gave up 0 bases and J gave up 11 bases, with 10 bases separating them. CDR3 length equals 12 residues. The germline CDR1 and CDR2 sequences are LGHNA and YNFKEQ.

The chain recombines TRBV6-1 with TRBJ1-5, with 8 bases lining up with TRBD1. The CDR3 runs to 14 residues. Germline CDR1 MNHNS, CDR2 SASEGT. The V segment lost 8 bases and the J segment 5 bases; nucleotides outside the gene matches: 8. The CDR3 DNA reads TGTGCCAGCTCAGAGACAGGGGAATATCAGCCCCAGCATTTT. This encodes CASSETGEYQPQHF.

The chain uses TRBV7-7 and TRBJ2-1; 9 positions match TRBD1. CDR3 length: 15 amino acids. Germline V gene data show CDR1 as SSHAT and CDR2 as FNYEAQ (reference sequence). J was trimmed by 8 bases and V by 2 bases; bases with no gene match: 7. CDR3 nucleotide sequence: TGTGCCAGCAGCTTATTACAGGGACAGGGATATGAGCAGTTCTTC. Translated, it gives CASSLLQGQGYEQFF.

The chain combines TRBV6-1 with TRBJ1-2; D is perhaps TRBD1 (5 bases). The CDR3 is 12 residues long. Trimming took off 6 bases at V and 8 bases at J, with 13 bases between the two ends. Germline-derived CDR1 and CDR2 are MNHNS and SASEGT. The CDR3 spells CASSLGGGGYTF. The DNA for the CDR3 is TGTGCCAGCAGCCTCGGGGGGGGGGGCTACACCTTC.

The chain uses TRBV24-1 and TRBJ2-3; D possibly matches TRBD1 or TRBD2 (6 bases each). From germline, CDR1 is KGHDR and CDR2 SFDVKD. The CDR3 runs 13 residues. Trimming removed 9 bases from V and 3 bases from J, with 12 bases in between. CDR3 nucleotides: TGTGCCACCGGGGGGCGCGGAACAGATACGCAGTATTTT. Protein sequence: CATGGRGTDTQYF.

The genes are TRBV6-2 or TRBV6-3 and TRBJ1-2, with 9 positions matching TRBD1. J gave up 5 bases and V 6 bases, and 7 bases lay outside the gene matches. The CDR3 sequence is 14 residues long. Germline assignment: CDR1 MNHEY and CDR2 SVGEGT. CDR3 DNA: TGTGCCAGCAGAGAACAGGGGGCGAGATATGGCTACACCTTC. Translated, it gives CASREQGARYGYTF.

The V and J genes are TRBV6-1 and TRBJ1-5; D may be TRBD1 (6 bases). The CDR3 spans 15 residues. CDR1 MNHNS and CDR2 SASEGT come from the germline V gene. Trimming left V 7 bases short and J 4 bases short, with 17 bases between. This CDR3 reads CASMIGGARNQPQHF. The CDR3 DNA reads as TGTGCCAGCATGATAGGGGGGGCACGTAATCAGCCCCAGCATTTT.

This clonotype was observed a few times. This chain links TRBV6-2 or TRBV6-3 with TRBJ2-5; TRBD2 matches 9 bases. This CDR3 contains 15 residues. CDR1 MNHEY and CDR2 SVGEGT come from the germline V gene. Trimming cost V 2 bases and J 2 bases; bases outside gene matches: 3. CDR3 residues: CASSYPGLAQETQYF. The CDR3 coding sequence is TGTGCCAGCAGTTACCCGGGACTAGCTCAAGAGACCCAGTACTTC.

This clonotype was counted only a few times. The gene calls are TRBV11-2 and TRBJ1-2, with D maybe TRBD1 (5 bases). The V end was cut by 5 bases, the J end by 2 bases, with 15 bases between. The CDR3 is made up of 15 amino acids. CDR1 is SGHAT and CDR2 is FQNNGV in the germline V gene. CDR3 DNA sequence: TGTGCCAGCAGCAACACCGGGACTCCCAACTATGGCTACACCTTC. Its protein is CASSNTGTPNYGYTF.

The V gene is TRBV19, the J gene TRBJ2-7; 7 positions agree with TRBD1. The CDR3 spans 13 residues. Trimming cost V 5 bases and J 2 bases; bases outside gene matches: 3. CDR1 and CDR2 (germline): LNHDA, SQIVND (reference sequence). The CDR3 protein is CASSLTGTYEQYF. CDR3 coding DNA: TGTGCCAGTAGTCTGACAGGGACCTACGAGCAGTACTTC.

This chain uses TRBV7-9 with TRBJ2-5; D is perhaps TRBD2 (5 bases). V lost 4 bases, J lost 7 bases, and 10 bases lay in between. Germline V CDR1 and CDR2: SEHNR, FQNEAQ (reference sequence). This CDR3 is built from 12 residues. The CDR3: CASSYDEGTQYF. As DNA, the CDR3 is TGTGCCAGCAGCTACGACGAGGGGACCCAGTACTTC.

The table lists this clonotype with a few counts. The genes are TRBV6-1 and TRBJ1-5; D not certain. CDR3 length equals 14 residues. Germline loops: CDR1 MNHNS, CDR2 SASEGT. The V end was cut by 1 base, the J end by 4 bases, with 8 bases between. The CDR3 region is CASSEDSENQPQHF. DNA of the CDR3: TGTGCCAGCAGTGAAGACAGCGAAAATCAGCCCCAGCATTTT.

The rearrangement uses TRBV14 and TRBJ1-1; a possible D gene is TRBD1 (6 bases). The CDR3 length is 16 residues. From germline, CDR1 is SGHDN and CDR2 FVKESK. The V gene lost 1 base and the J gene lost 5 bases, with 17 bases spanning the gap. The CDR3 here is CASSQVRPGAGTEAFF. CDR3 bases: TGTGCCAGCAGCCAAGTCCGTCCGGGGGCCGGGACTGAAGCTTTCTTT.

In regard to this clonotype: Relative to the germline gene, one junction end is altered; a read error may explain this. The CDR3 DNA reads TGTGCCAGCAGCTTAGGTAGCTCTGGAAACACCGTATATTTT. This gives the protein CASSLGSSGNTVYF. The chain joins TRBV7-3 to TRBJ1-3; D gene unclear. Looked up from germline, CDR1 is SGHTA and CDR2 is FQGTGA. The CDR3 contains 14 residues.

The genes are TRBV7-9 and TRBJ2-3; unclear D gene. Trimming removed 4 bases from V and 2 bases from J, with 4 bases in between. Germline-derived CDR1 and CDR2 are SEHNR and FQNEAQ (reference sequence). The CDR3 extends over 12 amino acids. The CDR3 region has the DNA TGTGCCAGCAGCTCTACCACAGATACGCAGTATTTT. Its translation is CASSSTTDTQYF.

This chain connects TRBV18 to TRBJ1-6, with D maybe TRBD1 (5 bases). V lost 2 bases, J lost 9 bases, and 11 bases lay in between. This CDR3 comprises 14 residues. Germline V gene data show CDR1 as KGHSH and CDR2 as LQKENI. The CDR3 region is CASSPEGTVSPLHF. CDR3 DNA sequence: TGTGCCAGCTCACCAGAGGGGACGGTTTCACCCCTCCACTTT.

V gene TRBV7-8 combines with J gene TRBJ1-5, with unresolved D. Trimming took off 4 bases at V and 10 bases at J, with 11 bases between the two ends. Germline V lookup: CDR1 SGHVS, CDR2 FQNEAQ. The CDR3 is 12 amino acids. This CDR3 is CASSSARGPQHF. CDR3 DNA sequence: TGTGCCAGCAGCTCTGCTAGAGGACCCCAGCATTTT.

The rearrangement joins TRBV7-9 to TRBJ2-1; 8 nucleotides agree with TRBD2. Germline CDR1 SEHNR, CDR2 FQNEAQ (reference sequence). V was clipped by 1 base and J by 8 bases; unmatched bases: 10. The CDR3 is 16 residues long. CDR3 residues: CASSLGSGGATDEQFF. CDR3 DNA sequence: TGTGCCAGCAGCTTAGGTTCCGGGGGGGCCACGGATGAGCAGTTCTTC.

V and J are TRBV6-5 and TRBJ2-2; D gene uncertain. The V gene lost 2 bases and the J gene lost 4 bases, with 8 bases spanning the gap. The CDR3 contains 14 residues. Germline V gene data show CDR1 as MNHEY and CDR2 as SVGAGI. CDR3 residues: CASSYDARTGELFF. In DNA, the CDR3 is TGTGCCAGCAGTTACGATGCACGCACCGGGGAGCTGTTTTTT.

This clonotype has only a few counts. This chain uses TRBV28 with TRBJ1-2; D is unresolved. Germline CDR1 reads MDHEN; CDR2 reads SYDVKM. Trimming left V 5 bases short and J 4 bases short, with 17 bases between. The CDR3 is 15 amino acids. CDR3 nucleotide sequence: TGTGCCAGCAGTCCAAATCTTCCGGGATCCTATGGCTACACCTTC. Translation gives CASSPNLPGSYGYTF.

The chain couples TRBV7-2 to TRBJ2-5; possibly TRBD1 for D (6 bases). Trimming took 4 bases from V and 2 from J, leaving 11 bases between them. Per germline, CDR1 SGHTA and CDR2 FQGNSA. This CDR3 comprises 14 residues. The CDR3 loop is CASSSDQGQETQYF. The CDR3 DNA is TGTGCCAGCAGCTCCGACCAGGGGCAAGAGACCCAGTACTTC. Full variable domain (rest looked up from reference TRBV7-2 and TRBJ2-5): GAGVSQSPSNKVTEKGKDVELRCDPISGHTALYWYRQSLGQGLEFLIYFQGNSAPDKSGLPSDRFSAERTGGSVSTLTIQRTQQEDSAVYLCASSSDQGQETQYFGPGTRLLVL.

The chain couples TRBV7-2 to TRBJ2-3; D remains ambiguous. CDR3 length equals 15 residues. Between the trimmed V and J ends, which lost 6 bases and 0 bases, there was a span of 13 bases. Germline CDR1 is SGHTA and CDR2 is FQGNSA. The CDR3 DNA is TGTGCCAGCAGGAAGCTTCCTCAGAGCACAGATACGCAGTATTTT. The encoded protein is CASRKLPQSTDTQYF.

Only a few counts were recorded for this clonotype. V is TRBV7-9 and J is TRBJ1-5; D might be TRBD1 (6 bases). There are 14 residues in the CDR3. The germline V gene encodes CDR1 SEHNR and CDR2 FQNEAQ (reference sequence). Trimming removed 1 base at V and 6 bases at J, with 10 bases between. This CDR3 is CASSLDGGVQPQHF. For the CDR3, the DNA is TGTGCCAGCAGCTTAGACGGGGGCGTTCAGCCCCAGCATTTT.

V and J are TRBV30 and TRBJ2-1; D is possibly TRBD1 (6 bases). Trimming pared 3 bases from V and 10 bases from J, leaving 13 bases between. Germline V gene lookup returns CDR1 GTSNPN and CDR2 SVGIG (reference sequence). The CDR3 spans 12 residues. This CDR3 reads CAWSRGPREQFF. CDR3 coding DNA: TGTGCCTGGAGCAGGGGCCCGCGAGAGCAGTTCTTC. Together with reference TRBV30 and TRBJ2-1, the CDR3 gives the full variable domain: SQTIHQWPATLVQPVGSPLSLECTVEGTSNPNLYWYRQAAGRGLQLLFYSVGIGQISSEVPQNLSASRPQDRQFILSSKKLLLSDSGFYLCAWSRGPREQFFGPGTRLTVL.